This TCR beta chain was sequenced in a study of beta chain features in type 1 diabetes. This clone turned up a few times. The antigen is not known. The isolated RNA, all of it, was reverse transcribed, so expressed TCRB transcripts were what got sequenced. Only in-frame clones appear in the TCRdb table, and some are missing; sequencing was by immunoSEQ multiplex PCR. The repertoire has about 240,000 clones, 11% to 15% of them found once; the top ten carry roughly 0.019%. The germline V gene encodes CDR1 SGHDT and CDR2 YYEEEE. The length of the CDR3 is 13 residues. The ends were cut back, 4 bases at V and 7 bases at J, with 14 bases in the middle. Sorting produced populations that all topped 95% purity. Findings and limits, study-wide: In all four CD4+ subsets, TCRB CDR3 length was significantly, moderately reduced in type 1 diabetes.

This receptor was identified in a young man with type 1 diabetes. The genes are TRBV5-6 and TRBJ1-2, with D hard to call. The material sequenced was naive CD4+ T cells from blood. The CDR3 spells CASSNPVVRGYTF. In DNA, the CDR3 is TGTGCCAGCAGCAACCCGGTGGTCCGTGGCTACACCTTC.